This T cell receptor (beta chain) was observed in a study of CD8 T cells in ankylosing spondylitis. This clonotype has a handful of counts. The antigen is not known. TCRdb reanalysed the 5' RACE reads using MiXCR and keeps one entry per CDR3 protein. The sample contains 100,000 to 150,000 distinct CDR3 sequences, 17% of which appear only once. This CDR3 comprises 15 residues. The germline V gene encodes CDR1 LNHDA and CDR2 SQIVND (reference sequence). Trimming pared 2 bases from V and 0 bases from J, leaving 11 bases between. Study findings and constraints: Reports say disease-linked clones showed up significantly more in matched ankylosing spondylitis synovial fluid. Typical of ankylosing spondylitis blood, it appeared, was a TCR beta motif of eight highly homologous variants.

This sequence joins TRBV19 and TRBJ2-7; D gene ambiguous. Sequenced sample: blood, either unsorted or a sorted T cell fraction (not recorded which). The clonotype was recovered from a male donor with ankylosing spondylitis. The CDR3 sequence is CASSISRMSSYEQYF. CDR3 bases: TGTGCCAGTAGTATATCCAGGATGAGCTCCTACGAGCAGTACTTC.